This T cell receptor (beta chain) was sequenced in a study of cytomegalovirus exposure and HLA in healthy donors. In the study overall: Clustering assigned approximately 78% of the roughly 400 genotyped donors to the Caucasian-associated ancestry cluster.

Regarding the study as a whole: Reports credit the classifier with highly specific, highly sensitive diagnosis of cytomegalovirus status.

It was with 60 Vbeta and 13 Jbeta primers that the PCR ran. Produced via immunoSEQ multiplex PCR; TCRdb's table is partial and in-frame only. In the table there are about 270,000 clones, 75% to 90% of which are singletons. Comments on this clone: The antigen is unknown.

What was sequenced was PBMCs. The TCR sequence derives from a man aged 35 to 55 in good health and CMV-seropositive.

This CDR3 is CASSPLYSNQPQHF. The CDR3 nucleotides read TGTGCCAGCAGTCCCCTTTATAGCAATCAGCCCCAGCATTTT. The V gene is TRBV28, the J gene TRBJ1-5; no clear D. CDR3 length: 14 amino acids. Germline V gene lookup returns CDR1 MDHEN and CDR2 SYDVKM. V was trimmed by 5 bases and J by 0 bases, leaving 8 bases between them.